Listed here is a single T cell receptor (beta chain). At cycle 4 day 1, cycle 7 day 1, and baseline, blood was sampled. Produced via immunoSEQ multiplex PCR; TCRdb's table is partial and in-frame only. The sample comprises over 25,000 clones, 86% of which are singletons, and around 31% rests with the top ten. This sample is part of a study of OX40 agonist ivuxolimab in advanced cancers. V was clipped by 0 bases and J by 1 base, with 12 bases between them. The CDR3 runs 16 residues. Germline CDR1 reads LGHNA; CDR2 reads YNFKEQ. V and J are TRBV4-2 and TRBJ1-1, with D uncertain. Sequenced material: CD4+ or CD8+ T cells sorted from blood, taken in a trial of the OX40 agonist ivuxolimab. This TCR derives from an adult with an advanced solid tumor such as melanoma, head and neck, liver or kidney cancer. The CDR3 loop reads CASSQDFSFGNTEAFF. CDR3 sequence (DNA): TGTGCCAGCAGCCAAGATTTCAGCTTTGGGAACACTGAAGCTTTCTTT.